This T cell receptor beta chain is from a study of cytomegalovirus exposure and HLA in healthy donors. Study observations and caveats: The Asian-associated ancestry cluster reportedly had fewer N-insertions than the approximately 610-donor mean in a later analysis. The study designated around 150 TCR beta chains cytomegalovirus-associated. For most subjects, TCR beta sequences were reported to predict HLA-A and HLA-B alleles with accuracy. The study found most TCR sequences rare, yet found some public TCRs in many donors.

CDR1 is MNHEY, CDR2 SMNVEV, per germline (reference sequence). The junction had 3 bases not matched to a gene; V was cut back by 5 bases and J by 3 bases. The CDR3 runs 15 residues. Regarding this clone: Its target is not known.

PCR used 60 Vbeta primers and 13 Jbeta primers. The method was immunoSEQ multiplex PCR; TCRdb's version includes in-frame clones alone and lacks a portion of them. The sample yields 180,000 or so clones, 70% to 85% seen once. The sequence came from a man between 18 and 35 years old in good health and CMV-seronegative. The chain combines TRBV27 with TRBJ1-6; 8 nucleotides match TRBD1. The sequenced sample consisted of PBMCs. The CDR3 sequence: CASSPDRGYNSPLHF. CDR3 sequence (DNA): TGTGCCAGCAGTCCCGACAGGGGCTATAATTCACCCCTCCACTTT.